This T cell receptor (beta chain) was recovered during a study of beta chain features in type 1 diabetes. Findings of the study overall: Patients and controls would share equally any PCR tilt toward shorter templates. For Type 1 diabetes patients, all four CD4+ subsets carried TCRB CDR3s that were moderately but significantly shorter.

This clone occurred a few times. Its antigen is unknown. Trimming took off 2 bases at V and 5 bases at J, with 6 bases between the two ends. The CDR3 is made up of 13 amino acids. CDR1 is SEHNR and CDR2 is FQNEAQ in the germline V gene (reference sequence). Expressed TCRB transcripts were sequenced because the entire RNA isolate underwent reverse transcription. Generated by immunoSEQ multiplex PCR, the TCRdb table keeps only in-frame clones and is missing some. The sample shows approximately 600,000 clones, 9.5% to 15% of them seen only once. The origin of this receptor is a man aged 25 to 45 with type 1 diabetes. The sample was naive CD4+ T cells from blood. The gene calls are TRBV7-9 and TRBJ1-4; D remains unclear. CDR3 nucleotides: TGTGCCAGCAGCTTATCGCTAAATGAAAAACTGTTTTTT. Translation: CASSLSLNEKLFF.